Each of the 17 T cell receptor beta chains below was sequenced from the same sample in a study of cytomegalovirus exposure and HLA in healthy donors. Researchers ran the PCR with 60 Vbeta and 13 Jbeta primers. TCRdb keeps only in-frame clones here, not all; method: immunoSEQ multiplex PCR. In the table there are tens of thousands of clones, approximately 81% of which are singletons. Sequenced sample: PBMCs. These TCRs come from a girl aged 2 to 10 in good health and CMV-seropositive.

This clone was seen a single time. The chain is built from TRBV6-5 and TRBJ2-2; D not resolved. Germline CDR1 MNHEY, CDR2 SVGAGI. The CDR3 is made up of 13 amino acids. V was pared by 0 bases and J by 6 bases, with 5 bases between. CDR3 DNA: TGTGCCAGCAGTTACTCGAGGTCCGGGGAGCTGTTTTTT. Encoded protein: CASSYSRSGELFF.

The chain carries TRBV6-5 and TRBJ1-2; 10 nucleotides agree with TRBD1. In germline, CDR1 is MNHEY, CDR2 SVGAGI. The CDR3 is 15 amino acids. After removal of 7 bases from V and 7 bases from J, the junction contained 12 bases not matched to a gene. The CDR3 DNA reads TGTGCCAGCAAGACCAGACAGGGGGCTACGTTTGGCTACACCTTC. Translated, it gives CASKTRQGATFGYTF.

CDR3 loop: CASSLEASWSSYEQYF. The CDR3 bases are TGCGCCAGCAGCTTGGAGGCCAGCTGGAGCTCCTACGAGCAGTACTTC. The chain employs TRBV5-1 and TRBJ2-7; D remains unclear. Germline V gives CDR1 SGHRS, CDR2 YFSETQ. Trimming left V 0 bases short and J 0 bases short, with 13 bases between. This CDR3 contains 16 residues.

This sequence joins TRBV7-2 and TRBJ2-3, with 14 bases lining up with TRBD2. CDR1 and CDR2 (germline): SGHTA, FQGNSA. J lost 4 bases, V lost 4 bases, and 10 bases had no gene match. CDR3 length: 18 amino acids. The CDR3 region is CASSYSPGTSGSADTQYF. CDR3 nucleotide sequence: TGTGCCAGCAGCTATAGCCCGGGGACTAGCGGGAGCGCAGATACGCAGTATTTT.

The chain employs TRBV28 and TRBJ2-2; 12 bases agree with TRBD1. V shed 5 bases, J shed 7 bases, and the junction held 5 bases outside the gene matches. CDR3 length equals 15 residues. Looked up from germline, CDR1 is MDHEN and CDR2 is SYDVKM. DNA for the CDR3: TGTGCCAGCAGTGGGGACAGGGGGCTGAACGGGGAGCTGTTTTTT. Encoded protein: CASSGDRGLNGELFF.

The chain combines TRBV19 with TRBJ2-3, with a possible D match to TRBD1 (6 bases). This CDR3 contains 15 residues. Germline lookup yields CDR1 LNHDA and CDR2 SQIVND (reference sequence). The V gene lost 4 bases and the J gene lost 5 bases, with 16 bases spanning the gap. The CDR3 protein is CASSSPKGVVDTQYF. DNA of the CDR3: TGTGCCAGTAGTAGCCCGAAGGGGGTGGTAGATACGCAGTATTTT.

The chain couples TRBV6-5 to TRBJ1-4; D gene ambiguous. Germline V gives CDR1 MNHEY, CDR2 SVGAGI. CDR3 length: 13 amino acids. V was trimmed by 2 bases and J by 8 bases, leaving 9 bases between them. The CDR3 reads CASSYRSGEKLFF. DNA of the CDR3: TGTGCCAGCAGTTACCGATCGGGAGAAAAACTGTTTTTT.

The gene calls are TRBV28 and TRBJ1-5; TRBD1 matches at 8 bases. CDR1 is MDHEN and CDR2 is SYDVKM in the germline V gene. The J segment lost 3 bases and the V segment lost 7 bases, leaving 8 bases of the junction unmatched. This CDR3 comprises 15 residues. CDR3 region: CASTPRDRNNQPQHF. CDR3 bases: TGTGCCAGCACTCCCAGGGACAGGAACAATCAGCCCCAGCATTTT.

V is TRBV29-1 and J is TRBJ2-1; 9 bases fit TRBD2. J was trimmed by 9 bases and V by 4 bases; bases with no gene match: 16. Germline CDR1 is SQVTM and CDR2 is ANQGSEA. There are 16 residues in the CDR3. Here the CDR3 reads CSVVSGGRALVSEQFF. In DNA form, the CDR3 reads TGCAGCGTTGTCTCTGGCGGGAGGGCACTCGTTAGTGAGCAGTTCTTC.

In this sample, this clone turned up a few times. CDR3 nucleotide sequence: TGTGCCAGCTCCTCATGGACTAGCGGGAGTGGTACTGAGCAGTTCTTC. It specifies CASSSWTSGSGTEQFF. The genes are TRBV18 and TRBJ2-1, with 13 bases fitting TRBD2. The CDR3 contains 16 residues. Germline V gene lookup returns CDR1 KGHSH and CDR2 LQKENI. The V segment lost 6 bases and the J segment 9 bases; nucleotides outside the gene matches: 11.

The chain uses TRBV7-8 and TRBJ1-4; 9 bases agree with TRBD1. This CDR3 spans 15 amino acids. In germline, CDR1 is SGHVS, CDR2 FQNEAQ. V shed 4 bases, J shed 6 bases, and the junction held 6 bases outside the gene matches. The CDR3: CASSSTGGSYEKLFF. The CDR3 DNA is TGTGCCAGCAGCTCGACAGGGGGTTCGTATGAAAAACTGTTTTTT. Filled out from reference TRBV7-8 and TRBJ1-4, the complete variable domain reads GAGVSQSPRYKVAKRGQDVALRCDPISGHVSLFWYQQALGQGPEFLTYFQNEAQLDKSGLPSDRFFAERPEGSVSTLKIQRTQQEDSAVYLCASSSTGGSYEKLFFGSGTQLSVL.

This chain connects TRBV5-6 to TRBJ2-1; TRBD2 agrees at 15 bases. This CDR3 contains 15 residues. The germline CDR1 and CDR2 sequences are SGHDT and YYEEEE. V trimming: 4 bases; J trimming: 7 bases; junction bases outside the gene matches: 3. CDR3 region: CASSLGTSGRNEQFF. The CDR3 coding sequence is TGTGCCAGCAGCCTCGGGACTAGCGGGAGGAATGAGCAGTTCTTC.

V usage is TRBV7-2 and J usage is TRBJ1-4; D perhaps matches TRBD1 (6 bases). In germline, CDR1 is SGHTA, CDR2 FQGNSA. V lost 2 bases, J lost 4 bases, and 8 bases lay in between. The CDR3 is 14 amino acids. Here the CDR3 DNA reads TGTGCCAGCAGCTTACAGGGGCATAATGAAAAACTGTTTTTT. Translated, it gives CASSLQGHNEKLFF.

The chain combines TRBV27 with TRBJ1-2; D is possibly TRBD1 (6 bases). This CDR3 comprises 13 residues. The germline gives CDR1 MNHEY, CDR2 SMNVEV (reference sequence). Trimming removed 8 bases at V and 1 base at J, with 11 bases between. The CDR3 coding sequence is TGTGCCAGCGGACCCAGGGGTAACTATGGCTACACCTTC. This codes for CASGPRGNYGYTF.

The CDR3 nucleotides read TGTGCCAGCCAGAGGCGAGGGACAGGGAGTGTTGGCTACACCTTC. Encoded protein: CASQRRGTGSVGYTF. This chain uses TRBV5-6 with TRBJ1-2; 9 nucleotides match TRBD1. The CDR3 length is 15 residues. V lost 7 bases, J lost 7 bases, and 14 bases stayed unmatched. Per the germline V gene, CDR1 is SGHDT and CDR2 is YYEEEE.

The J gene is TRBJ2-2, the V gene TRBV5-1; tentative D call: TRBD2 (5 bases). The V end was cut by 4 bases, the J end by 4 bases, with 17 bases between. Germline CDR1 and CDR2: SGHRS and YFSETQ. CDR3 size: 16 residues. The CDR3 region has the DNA TGCGCCAGCAGCCCTTTCTTGTCTAGCCCCACCGGGGAGCTGTTTTTT. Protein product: CASSPFLSSPTGELFF.

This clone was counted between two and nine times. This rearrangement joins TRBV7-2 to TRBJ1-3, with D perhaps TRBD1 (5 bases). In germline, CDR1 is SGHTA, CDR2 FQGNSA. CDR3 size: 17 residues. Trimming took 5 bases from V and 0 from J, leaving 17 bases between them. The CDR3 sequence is CASSPSLGASSGNTIYF. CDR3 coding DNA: TGTGCCAGCAGCCCCTCACTTGGGGCTAGCTCTGGAAACACCATATATTTT.